Here is one T cell receptor (beta chain) with its context. This clonotype was seen repeatedly, ten times or more. Its antigen remains unidentified. No quality values exist for individual bases; no much larger clone is one base distant. Amplification of TCR beta CDR3 regions was carried out from RNA transcripts. The TCR CDR3 was subjected to a first round of RT-PCR using the HTBI primer set and the Qiagen OneStep RT-PCR kit. The libraries were constructed in a second round of multiplex PCR and then size-selected and purified. The libraries were sequenced on an Illumina HiSeq2000 using paired-end 100 bp reads. As for the original processing: SOAPnuke was used to process the raw data, throwing out any read that contained adapters or uncalled bases, had a mean Phred below 15, or lacked an exact constant-primer or identifier match. High-quality paired reads were merged using COPE v1.2.5, and each unique nucleotide sequence was defined as a clonotype. Clonotypes were aligned to IMGT TRBV, TRBD and TRBJ reference segments using MiTCR v1.1. The analysis was restricted to V-J combinations with a frequency above 0.0001, which together covered 98% to 99.2% of the repertoires. The TCS score was defined as F50 (clonal expansion) divided by E x V (chaos), with BLOSUM62-based TCRdist calculated between CDR3 peptides within each V-J. Welch's t-statistics and random forest reduced roughly 530 V-J features to 13, which were used in a naive Bayes classifier (R e1071). Starting from the raw public reads, TCRdb applied fastp trimming at Q25, assembled clones with MiXCR and retained in-frame beta chains. Identical CDR3 proteins give one entry, which carries the most common genes and DNA. The V and J calls follow TCRdb's processing rather than the paper's. The table for this sample lists about 500,000 distinct CDR3 sequences; about 16% of them were counted only once. The ten biggest clones cover 25% to 30% of the sample.

These data are taken from a study of T cells in Graves' hyperthyroidism and ophthalmopathy (dated by TCRdb to about 2019). Study-wide context: Peripheral blood was collected at initial diagnosis, before any treatment. TCR V-J signatures able to tell the groups apart were searched for in a discovery cohort of about a hundred patients, of whom more than 40 had Graves' ophthalmopathy and 57 had stable Graves' hyperthyroidism. Prospective prediction of ophthalmopathy was tested in an independent validation cohort consisting of roughly 19 hyperthyroidism patients and approximately 16 patients who later progressed to ophthalmopathy. The roughly 91 discovery patients were randomly divided into training and test sets at a 7:3 ratio. Thyroid tissue and blood T-cell repertoires from about six Graves' hyperthyroidism patients were also compared in the study. Once sampling was done, hyperthyroidism patients were given methimazole at a starting dose of 30 mg daily, whereas ophthalmopathy patients were given high-dose intravenous methylprednisolone. The paper describes TCR Vbeta CDR3 sequencing of 130 to 150 peripheral blood samples, made up of 43 ophthalmopathy patients, around 78 hyperthyroidism patients and 17 progressor patients. Broader findings and caveats from the paper: No statistical method was used to fix the sample size in advance, and group allocation was not hidden from the investigators. In validation, the model predicted progression to ophthalmopathy a median of roughly 6.1 months before onset, with about 70% sensitivity and roughly 73% specificity. A model built on a 13 V-J signature distinguished ophthalmopathy from stable hyperthyroidism, reaching 87.88% sensitivity and under 84% specificity in cross-validation and 80%/75% in testing. Most expanded thyroid clonotypes (frequency above 0.001) were also found in blood, which suggests that blood repertoires may mirror thyroid immune responses.

In the ophthalmopathy patients, disease was moderately to severely active, with a Clinical Activity Score of 3 or more, a NOSPECS grade of 4 or more, and a duration of less than 3 months. The study excluded patients with uncontrolled infections, other autoimmune diseases, pregnancy or lactation. Clinical symptoms, serum thyroxine and TRAb, thyroid ultrasound, and orbital computed tomography formed the basis for the diagnoses. PBMCs were isolated from about 9.1 ml of fresh peripheral blood by Ficoll-Paque density gradient centrifugation. Trizol reagent was used to extract total RNA, and RNA quality was then checked on an Agilent 2100 Bioanalyzer. V loses 5 bases of germline sequence and J loses 7 bases, and the interval between the two ends is 14 bases. The CDR3 goes from the cysteine to the phenylalanine over 13 residues. Solely the CDR3 DNA is kept, with 39 bases framed from the first base. The germline V gene (reference sequence) gives CDR1 as MNHEY and CDR2 as SMNVEV.

This clonotype was obtained from a woman in her twenties or thirties with Graves' ophthalmopathy. The rearrangement combines TRBV27 with TRBJ1-1, with no confident D gene call. Material: blood. The DNA reads as follows: TGTGCCAGCAGTCTCCTGGGGTCCCGTGAAGCTTTCTTT. Its protein product is CASSLLGSREAFF.